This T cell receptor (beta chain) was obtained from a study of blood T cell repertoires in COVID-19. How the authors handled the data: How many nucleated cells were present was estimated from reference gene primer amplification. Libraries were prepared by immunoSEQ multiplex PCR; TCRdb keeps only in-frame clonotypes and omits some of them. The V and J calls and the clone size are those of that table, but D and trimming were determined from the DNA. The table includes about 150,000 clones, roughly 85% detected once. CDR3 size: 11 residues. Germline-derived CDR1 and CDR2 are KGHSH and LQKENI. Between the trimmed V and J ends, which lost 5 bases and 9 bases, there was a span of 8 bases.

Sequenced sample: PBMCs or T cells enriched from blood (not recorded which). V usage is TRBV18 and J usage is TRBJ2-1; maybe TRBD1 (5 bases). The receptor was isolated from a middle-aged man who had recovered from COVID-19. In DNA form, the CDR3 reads TGTGCCAGCTCATCTCAGGGTGAGCAGTTCTTC. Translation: CASSSQGEQFF.